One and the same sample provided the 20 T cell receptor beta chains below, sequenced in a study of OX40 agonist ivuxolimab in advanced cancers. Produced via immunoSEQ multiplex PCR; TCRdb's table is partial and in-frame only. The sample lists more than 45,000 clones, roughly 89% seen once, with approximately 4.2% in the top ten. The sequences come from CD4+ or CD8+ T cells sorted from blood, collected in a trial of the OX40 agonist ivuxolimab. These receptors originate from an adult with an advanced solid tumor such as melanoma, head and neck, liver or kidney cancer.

The CDR3 protein is CASSRGTSEETQYF. The CDR3 bases are TGCGCCAGCAGCCGTGGGACTAGTGAAGAGACCCAGTACTTC. The chain uses TRBV5-1 and TRBJ2-5, with 8 bases matching TRBD2. The junction had 5 bases not matched to a gene; V was cut back by 4 bases and J by 3 bases. The CDR3 covers 14 residues. CDR1 and CDR2 (germline): SGHRS, YFSETQ.

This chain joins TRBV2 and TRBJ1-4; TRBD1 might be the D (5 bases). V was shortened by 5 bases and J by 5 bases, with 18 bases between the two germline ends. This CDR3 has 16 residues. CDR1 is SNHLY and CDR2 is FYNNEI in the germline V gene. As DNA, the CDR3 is TGTGCCAGCAGTTTGGGGCCGGCAGGCGAAAATGAAAAACTGTTTTTT. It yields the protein CASSLGPAGENEKLFF.

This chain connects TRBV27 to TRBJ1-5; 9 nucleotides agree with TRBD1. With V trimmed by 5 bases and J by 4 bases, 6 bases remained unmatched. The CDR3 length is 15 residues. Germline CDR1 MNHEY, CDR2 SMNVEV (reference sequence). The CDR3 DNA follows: TGTGCCAGCAGTACCCACAGGGGGCTGAATCAGCCCCAGCATTTT. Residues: CASSTHRGLNQPQHF.

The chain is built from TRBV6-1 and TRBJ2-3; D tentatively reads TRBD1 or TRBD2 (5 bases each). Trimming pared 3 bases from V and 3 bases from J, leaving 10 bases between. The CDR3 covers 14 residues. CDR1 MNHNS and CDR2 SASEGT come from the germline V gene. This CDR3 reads CASSEYGATDTQYF. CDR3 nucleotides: TGTGCCAGCAGTGAGTACGGGGCTACAGATACGCAGTATTTT.

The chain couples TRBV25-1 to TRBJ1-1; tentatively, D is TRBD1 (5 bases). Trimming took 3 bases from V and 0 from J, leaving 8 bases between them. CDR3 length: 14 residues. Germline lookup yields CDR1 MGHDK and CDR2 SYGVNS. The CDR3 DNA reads TGTGCCAGCAGTGATGAGGGGATGAACACTGAAGCTTTCTTT. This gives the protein CASSDEGMNTEAFF.

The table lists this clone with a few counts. The CDR3 reads CASSPFQVPELYNEQFF. CDR3 DNA: TGTGCCAGCTCACCATTCCAGGTCCCCGAGCTCTACAATGAGCAGTTCTTC. The chain employs TRBV18 and TRBJ2-1; D not resolved. CDR1 KGHSH and CDR2 LQKENI come from the germline V gene. V shed 2 bases and J shed 3 bases, with 17 bases lying between them. The CDR3 extends over 17 amino acids.

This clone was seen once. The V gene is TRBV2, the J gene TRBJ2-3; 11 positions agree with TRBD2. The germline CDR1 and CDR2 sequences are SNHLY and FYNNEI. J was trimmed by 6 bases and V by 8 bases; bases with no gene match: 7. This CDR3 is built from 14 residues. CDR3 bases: TGTGCCAGCTTGGGAGGACTAGCGGGTGATACGCAGTATTTT. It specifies CASLGGLAGDTQYF.

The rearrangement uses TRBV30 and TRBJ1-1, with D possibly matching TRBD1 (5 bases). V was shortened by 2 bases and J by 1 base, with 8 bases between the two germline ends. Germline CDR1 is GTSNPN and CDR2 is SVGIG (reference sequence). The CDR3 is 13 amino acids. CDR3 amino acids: CAWSIRGNTEAFF. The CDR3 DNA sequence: TGTGCCTGGAGTATAAGGGGGAACACTGAAGCTTTCTTT.

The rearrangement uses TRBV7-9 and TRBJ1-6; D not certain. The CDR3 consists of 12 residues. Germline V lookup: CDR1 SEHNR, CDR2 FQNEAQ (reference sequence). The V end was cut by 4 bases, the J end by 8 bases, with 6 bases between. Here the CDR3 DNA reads TGTGCCAGCAGCTCGCCTTATTCACCCCTCCACTTT. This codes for CASSSPYSPLHF.

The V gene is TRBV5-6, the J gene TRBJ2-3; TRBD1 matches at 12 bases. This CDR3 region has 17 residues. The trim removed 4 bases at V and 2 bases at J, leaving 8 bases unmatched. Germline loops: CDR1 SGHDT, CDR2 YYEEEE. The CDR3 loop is CASSLPGGQGATDTQYF. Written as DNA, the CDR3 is TGTGCCAGCAGCCTCCCGGGGGGACAGGGGGCCACAGATACGCAGTATTTT.

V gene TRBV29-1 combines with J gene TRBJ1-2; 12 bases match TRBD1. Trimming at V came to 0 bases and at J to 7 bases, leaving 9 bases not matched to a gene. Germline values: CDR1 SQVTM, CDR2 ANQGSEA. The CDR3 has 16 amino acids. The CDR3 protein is CSVEETGTGGAGGYTF. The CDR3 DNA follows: TGCAGCGTTGAAGAGACCGGGACAGGGGGCGCAGGTGGCTACACCTTC. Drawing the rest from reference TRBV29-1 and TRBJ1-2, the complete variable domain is SAVISQKPSRDICQRGTSLTIQCQVDSQVTMMFWYRQQPGQSLTLIATANQGSEATYESGFVIDKFPISRPNLTFSTLTVSNMSPEDSSIYLCSVEETGTGGAGGYTFGSGTRLTVV.

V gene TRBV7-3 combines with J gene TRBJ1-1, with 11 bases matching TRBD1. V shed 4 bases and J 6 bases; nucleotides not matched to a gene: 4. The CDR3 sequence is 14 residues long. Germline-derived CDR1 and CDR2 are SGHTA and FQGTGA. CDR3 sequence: CASSSGQGAPEAFF. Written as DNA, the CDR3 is TGTGCCAGCAGCTCAGGACAGGGGGCCCCTGAAGCTTTCTTT.

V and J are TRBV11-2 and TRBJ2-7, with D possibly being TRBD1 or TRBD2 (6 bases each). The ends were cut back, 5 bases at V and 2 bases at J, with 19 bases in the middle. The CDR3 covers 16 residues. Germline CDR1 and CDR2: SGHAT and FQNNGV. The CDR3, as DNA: TGTGCCAGCAGCCCCCCGTGGGGGGCCGATGCCTACGAGCAGTACTTC. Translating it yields CASSPPWGADAYEQYF.

CDR3 sequence (DNA): TGTGCCTGGAGTCTTGGTGAGGGTCAGCCCCAGCATTTT. Encoded protein: CAWSLGEGQPQHF. The chain recombines TRBV30 with TRBJ1-5; D uncertain. Trimming left V 2 bases short and J 6 bases short, with 11 bases between. Per the germline V gene, CDR1 is GTSNPN and CDR2 is SVGIG (reference sequence). CDR3 length: 13 amino acids.

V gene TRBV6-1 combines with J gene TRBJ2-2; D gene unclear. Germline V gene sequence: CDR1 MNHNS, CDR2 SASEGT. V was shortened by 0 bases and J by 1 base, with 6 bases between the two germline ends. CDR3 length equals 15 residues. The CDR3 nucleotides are TGTGCCAGCAGTGAAGCGCCCGGGAACACCGGGGAGCTGTTTTTT. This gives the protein CASSEAPGNTGELFF.

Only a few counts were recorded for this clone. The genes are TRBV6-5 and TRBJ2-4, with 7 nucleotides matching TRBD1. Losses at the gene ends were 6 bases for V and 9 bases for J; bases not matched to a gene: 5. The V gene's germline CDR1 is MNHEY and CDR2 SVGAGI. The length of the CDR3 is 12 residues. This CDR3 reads CASRAGGGIQYF. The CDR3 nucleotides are TGTGCCAGCAGGGCAGGGGGTGGCATTCAGTACTTC.

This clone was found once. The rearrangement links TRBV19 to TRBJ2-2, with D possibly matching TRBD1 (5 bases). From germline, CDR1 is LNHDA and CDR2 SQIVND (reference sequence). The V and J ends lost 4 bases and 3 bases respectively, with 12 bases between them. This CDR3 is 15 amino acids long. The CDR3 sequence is CASSKGPGYTGELFF. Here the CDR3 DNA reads TGTGCCAGTAGTAAGGGGCCCGGCTACACCGGGGAGCTGTTTTTT. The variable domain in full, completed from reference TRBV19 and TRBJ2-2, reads DGGITQSPKYLFRKEGQNVTLSCEQNLNHDAMYWYRQDPGQGLRLIYYSQIVNDFQKGDIAEGYSVSREKKESFPLTVTSAQKNPTAFYLCASSKGPGYTGELFFGEGSRLTVL.

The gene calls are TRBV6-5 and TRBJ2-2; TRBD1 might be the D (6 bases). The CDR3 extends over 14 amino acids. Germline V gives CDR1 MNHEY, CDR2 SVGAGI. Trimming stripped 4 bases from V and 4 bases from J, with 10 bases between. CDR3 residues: CASSSAGATGELFF. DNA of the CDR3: TGTGCCAGCAGTTCTGCAGGGGCCACCGGGGAGCTGTTTTTT.

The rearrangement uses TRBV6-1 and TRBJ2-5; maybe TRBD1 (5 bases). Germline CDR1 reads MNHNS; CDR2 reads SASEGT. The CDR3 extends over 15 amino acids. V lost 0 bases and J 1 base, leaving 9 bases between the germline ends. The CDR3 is CASSEAVGVQETQYF. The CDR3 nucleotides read TGTGCCAGCAGTGAAGCAGTAGGGGTCCAAGAGACCCAGTACTTC.

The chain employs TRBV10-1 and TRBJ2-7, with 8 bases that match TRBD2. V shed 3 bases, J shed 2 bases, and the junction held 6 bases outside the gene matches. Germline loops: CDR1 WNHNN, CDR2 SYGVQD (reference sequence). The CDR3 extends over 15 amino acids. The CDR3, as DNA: TGCGCCAGCAGTGACCTAGCGGGCGATGCCTACGAGCAGTACTTC. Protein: CASSDLAGDAYEQYF.